One and the same sample provided the 10 T cell receptor beta chains below, sequenced in a study of control samples from healthy donors and cancer patients. Sequencing was performed with immunoSEQ multiplex PCR; in TCRdb, only in-frame clones are kept and a portion is missing. This table has 78,000 or so clones, 84% appearing once. The specimen sequenced was blood. All receptors come from a man aged 50-60 years in good health.

The gene calls are TRBV19 and TRBJ2-3, with 12 bases aligning to TRBD2. Germline CDR1 LNHDA, CDR2 SQIVND (reference sequence). CDR3 length: 15 residues. V gave up 8 bases and J gave up 5 bases; unmatched junction bases: 8. In DNA, the CDR3 is TGTGCCAGTTCCTGGACTAGCGGGACGGGAGATACGCAGTATTTT. This translates into CASSWTSGTGDTQYF.

This rearrangement joins TRBV15 to TRBJ1-2; D may be TRBD1 (6 bases). Germline loops: CDR1 LNHNV, CDR2 YYDKDF (reference sequence). The CDR3 is made up of 15 amino acids. V was clipped by 0 bases and J by 4 bases, with 12 bases between them. The CDR3 DNA sequence: TGTGCCACCAGCAGAGATGGGGGCGCCGGCTATGGCTACACCTTC. Amino acids: CATSRDGGAGYGYTF.

The chain links TRBV6-5 to TRBJ2-7, with TRBD2 matching 8 bases. Germline CDR1 MNHEY, CDR2 SVGAGI. This CDR3 spans 13 amino acids. V was clipped by 1 base and J by 4 bases; unmatched bases: 0. CDR3 sequence: CASSYLAGYEQYF. As DNA, the CDR3 is TGTGCCAGCAGTTACTTAGCGGGGTACGAGCAGTACTTC.

The gene calls are TRBV7-2 and TRBJ2-1, with TRBD2 matching 7 bases. Germline V gives CDR1 SGHTA, CDR2 FQGNSA. CDR3 length: 14 residues. V trimming: 5 bases; J trimming: 6 bases; junction bases outside the gene matches: 7. The CDR3 DNA follows: TGTGCCAGCAGCATTCGAGCGGGAACCAATGAGCAGTTCTTC. Its translation is CASSIRAGTNEQFF.

This clone was detected once. V gene TRBV4-2 combines with J gene TRBJ2-7; 9 bases fit TRBD2. CDR3 length: 17 residues. V shed 1 base and J 0 bases; nucleotides not matched to a gene: 7. Per the germline V gene, CDR1 is LGHNA and CDR2 is YNFKEQ. CDR3 loop: CASSQVASGMLSYEQYF. In DNA form, the CDR3 reads TGTGCCAGCAGCCAAGTGGCTAGCGGGATGCTCTCCTACGAGCAGTACTTC.

This clone has just one count. V usage is TRBV4-3 and J usage is TRBJ2-7; possible D gene TRBD1, 6 bases. The V gene lost 4 bases and the J gene lost 3 bases, with 16 bases spanning the gap. This CDR3 contains 15 residues. The germline V gene encodes CDR1 LGHNA and CDR2 YSLEER. CDR3 in DNA: TGCGCCAGCAGCCGCAACAGGGAAGTCATCTACGAGCAGTACTTC. Amino acids: CASSRNREVIYEQYF.

The chain uses TRBV29-1 and TRBJ1-2; maybe TRBD1 (5 bases). The CDR3 is 13 amino acids. V shed 7 bases and J shed 2 bases, with 14 bases lying between them. From germline, CDR1 is SQVTM and CDR2 ANQGSEA. CDR3 protein: CSAVEQGNYGYTF. CDR3 coding DNA: TGCAGCGCGGTAGAGCAGGGAAACTATGGCTACACCTTC.

This clone has just a few counts. This rearrangement joins TRBV5-1 to TRBJ2-2; 10 positions match TRBD1. Germline V gene data show CDR1 as SGHRS and CDR2 as YFSETQ. The J segment lost 6 bases and the V segment lost 1 base, leaving 3 bases of the junction unmatched. The length of the CDR3 is 15 residues. CDR3 amino acids: CASSLFGTGAGELFF. In nucleotides, the CDR3 is TGCGCCAGCAGCTTGTTCGGGACAGGGGCCGGGGAGCTGTTTTTT.

To note about this clone: The germline gene is not matched at one end of the junction; a read error may be the cause. In the same sample, other DNA sequences code for this CDR3. V and J are TRBV3-1 (or the pseudogene TRBV3-2) and TRBJ2-2; no definite D call. The germline V gene has CDR1 LGHDT and CDR2 YNNKEL (reference sequence). There are 16 residues in the CDR3. The CDR3 region has the DNA TGTGCCAGTAGCCAAGTTCTATTTGACATGGTCGGGGAGCTGTTTTTT. Its protein product is CASSQVLFDMVGELFF.

The chain uses TRBV5-4 and TRBJ2-1; D remains unclear. Trimming stripped 1 base from V and 0 bases from J, with 11 bases between. Germline V gene data show CDR1 as SGHNT and CDR2 as YYREEE (reference sequence). The CDR3 length is 16 residues. The CDR3, as DNA: TGTGCCAGCAGCTTGATCGGCAGGAGCTCCTACAATGAGCAGTTCTTC. It encodes CASSLIGRSSYNEQFF.